A selection of T cell receptor beta chains follows, all from one sample in a study of blood T cells in healthy people across ages. TCRdb passed the 5' RACE reads through MiXCR, listing each CDR3 protein once. The sample yields around 1,500,000 distinct CDR3 sequences, 40% to 50% seen once. The sequenced sample consisted of blood. The receptor set was obtained from a woman younger than 35 in good health. Each CDR3 is given with its conserved first and last residue. The D gene is left open where the match is weak. Size is omitted from some rows. Given values are once, few, many or a class for expanded clones.

D: TRBD2
J: TRBJ2-7
size: -
V: TRBV27
CDR3: CASSFRAGTSYEQYF
DNA: TGTGCCAGCAGTTTTCGAGCGGGAACCTCCTACGAGCAGTACTTC

D: TRBD2
J: TRBJ2-1
size: -
V: TRBV5-5
CDR3: CASSSNREGRHEQFF
DNA: TGTGCCAGCAGTTCCAATCGGGAGGGCCGCCATGAGCAGTTCTTC

D: -
J: TRBJ1-1
size: -
V: TRBV10-3
CDR3: CATQVGTEAFF
DNA: TGTGCCACGCAGGTGGGGACTGAAGCTTTCTTT

D: TRBD1
J: TRBJ2-5
size: many
V: TRBV5-1
CDR3: CASSSGGQVAQETQYF
DNA: TGCGCCAGCAGCTCCGGTGGACAGGTCGCCCAAGAGACCCAGTACTTC

D: TRBD1
J: TRBJ1-2
size: -
V: TRBV7-3
CDR3: CASSRGQGGDGYTF
DNA: TGTGCCAGCAGCCGAGGACAGGGAGGGGATGGCTACACCTTC

D: -
J: TRBJ1-6
size: -
V: TRBV12-3/TRBV12-4
CDR3: CASSSGVGSPLHF
DNA: TGTGCCAGCAGTTCAGGGGTTGGTTCACCCCTCCACTTT

D: -
J: TRBJ2-1
size: few
V: TRBV11-1
CDR3: CASSLMAPAPYNEQFF
DNA: TGTGCCAGCAGCTTAATGGCCCCAGCGCCATACAATGAGCAGTTCTTC

D: -
J: TRBJ2-1
size: few
V: TRBV30
CDR3: CAWSVRRGSSYNEQFF
DNA: TGTGCCTGGAGTGTACGACGGGGGAGCTCCTACAATGAGCAGTTCTTC

D: -
J: TRBJ2-3
size: -
V: TRBV9
CDR3: CASRQRAGSPTDTQYF
DNA: TGTGCCAGCAGGCAGAGGGCCGGGTCCCCCACAGATACGCAGTATTTT

D: -
J: TRBJ2-7
size: -
V: TRBV28
CDR3: CASSLYAGPTYEQYF
DNA: TGTGCCAGCAGTTTATATGCAGGGCCAACCTACGAGCAGTACTTC

D: -
J: TRBJ2-7
size: few
V: TRBV14
CDR3: CASSQDLGITGYEQYF
DNA: TGTGCCAGCAGCCAAGATCTCGGTATTACAGGCTACGAGCAGTACTTC

D: -
J: TRBJ1-6
size: -
V: TRBV5-1
CDR3: CASSLVSGSSYNSPLHF
DNA: TGCGCCAGCAGCTTGGTCTCGGGGAGCTCCTATAATTCACCCCTCCACTTT

D: -
J: TRBJ2-3
size: -
V: TRBV6-1
CDR3: CASTLPGRDTQYF
DNA: TGTGCCAGCACACTGCCCGGTAGAGATACGCAGTATTTT

D: -
J: TRBJ2-7
size: few
V: TRBV13
CDR3: CASSLYTTGFAYEQYF
DNA: TGTGCCAGCAGCCTCTACACAACAGGGTTCGCCTACGAGCAGTACTTC

D: -
J: TRBJ2-7
size: -
V: TRBV3-1
CDR3: CASSQAAGSYEQYF
DNA: TGTGCCAGCAGCCAAGCCGCAGGGAGCTACGAGCAGTACTTC

D: -
J: TRBJ2-5
size: few
V: TRBV4-1
CDR3: CASSQTALEGVETQYF
DNA: TGCGCCAGCAGCCAGACTGCCTTGGAGGGAGTGGAGACCCAGTACTTC

D: TRBD2
J: TRBJ2-1
size: -
V: TRBV20-1
CDR3: CSALGRAGGNEQFF
DNA: TGCAGTGCCCTCGGACGAGCGGGGGGAAATGAGCAGTTCTTC

D: -
J: TRBJ1-2
size: -
V: TRBV28
CDR3: CASSLGPRDYGYTF
DNA: TGTGCCAGCAGTTTGGGTCCCAGGGACTATGGCTACACCTTC

D: -
J: TRBJ2-5
size: -
V: TRBV18
CDR3: CASSPPGRSQETQYF
DNA: TGTGCCAGCTCACCACCGGGACGGTCCCAAGAGACCCAGTACTTC

D: -
J: TRBJ1-1
size: -
V: TRBV27
CDR3: CASSSRWGGGNTEAFF
DNA: TGTGCCAGCAGTTCCCGGTGGGGGGGAGGGAACACTGAAGCTTTCTTT

D: -
J: TRBJ2-6
size: -
V: TRBV29-1
CDR3: CSVDGGTNVLTF
DNA: TGCAGCGTTGACGGGGGTACCAACGTCCTGACTTTC

D: TRBD1
J: TRBJ1-6
size: -
V: TRBV30
CDR3: CAWRPPGGTSPPHF
DNA: TGTGCCTGGAGACCTCCAGGGGGCACCTCACCCCCCCACTTT

D: -
J: TRBJ2-1
size: -
V: TRBV11-1
CDR3: CASSLAAGLSYNEQFF
DNA: TGTGCCAGCAGCTTAGCTGCAGGGTTATCCTACAATGAGCAGTTCTTC

D: -
J: TRBJ2-2
size: few
V: TRBV7-9
CDR3: CASSLDLTTGELFF
DNA: TGTGCCAGCAGCTTGGATCTAACCACCGGGGAGCTGTTTTTT

D: TRBD2
J: TRBJ2-1
size: few
V: TRBV2
CDR3: CASTGLAGSLEQFF
DNA: TGTGCCAGCACGGGACTAGCGGGATCTCTTGAGCAGTTCTTC

D: -
J: TRBJ2-2
size: -
V: TRBV5-1
CDR3: CASSLIGAYTGELFF
DNA: TGCGCCAGCAGCTTGATCGGGGCCTACACCGGGGAGCTGTTTTTT

D: -
J: TRBJ1-2
size: -
V: TRBV7-2
CDR3: CASSPRGPDNYGYTF
DNA: TGTGCCAGCAGCCCCAGGGGACCGGATAACTATGGCTACACCTTC

D: -
J: TRBJ2-1
size: -
V: TRBV10-1
CDR3: CASSLDYVGSYNEQFF
DNA: TGCGCCAGCAGCTTGGACTATGTAGGATCCTACAATGAGCAGTTCTTC

D: -
J: TRBJ2-7
size: -
V: TRBV28
CDR3: CASSSGSLAYEQYF
DNA: TGTGCCAGCAGTTCAGGGAGCCTGGCCTACGAGCAGTACTTC

D: -
J: TRBJ1-2
size: -
V: TRBV19
CDR3: CASSSQPDGYGYTF
DNA: TGTGCCAGTAGTAGCCAGCCCGACGGCTATGGCTACACCTTC

D: -
J: TRBJ2-1
size: -
V: TRBV2
CDR3: CASMGPAANEQFF
DNA: TGTGCCAGCATGGGACCGGCGGCCAATGAGCAGTTCTTC